The rows below give T cell receptor beta chains drawn from one sample of a study of T-cell reconstitution after alpha-beta-depleted transplantation in children. MiXCR, applied by TCRdb to the PCR reads, yields one record per CDR3 protein. The table has about 980,000 distinct CDR3 sequences, roughly 31% seen once. This specimen consisted of PBMCs, mostly from graft donor cells, obtained 360 days after TCRalphabeta/CD19-depleted stem cell transplant. These receptors were obtained from a boy under three years old who had a stem cell transplant for SCID, so the T cells may come from the graft donor. The CDR3 runs from the conserved cysteine through the conserved F or W. The D gene is left open where the match is weak. Clone size is given for some rows only: seen once, a few or many times, or a class if the clone is expanded.

j_call v_call clone_size d_call cdr3_aa cdr3_nt
TRBJ2-3 TRBV6-5 - - CASSYRDTTDTQYF TGTGCCAGCAGTTACCGGGACACCACAGATACGCAGTATTTT
TRBJ1-2 TRBV4-2 - - CASSQLIGAGRYGYTF TGTGCCAGCAGCCAACTAATCGGGGCGGGACGCTATGGCTACACCTTC
TRBJ2-7 TRBV7-2 few - CASSQYGGYEQYF TGTGCCAGCAGCCAGTATGGGGGCTACGAGCAGTACTTC
TRBJ2-1 TRBV12-3/TRBV12-4 few - CASRRTTPPLPDEQFF TGTGCCAGCAGACGGACAACGCCACCCCTTCCGGATGAGCAGTTCTTC
TRBJ2-4 TRBV7-6 few - CASSLTPGAKNIQYF TGTGCCAGCAGCTTAACCCCGGGGGCCAAAAACATTCAGTACTTC
TRBJ2-4 TRBV20-1 - - CSAPDEAKNIQYF TGCAGTGCTCCCGACGAAGCCAAAAACATTCAGTACTTC
TRBJ2-3 TRBV12-3/TRBV12-4 - - CASRAKYTQYF TGTGCCAGCAGGGCCAAGTATACGCAGTATTTT
TRBJ2-3 TRBV20-1 few - CSARDLGSLWDTQYF TGCAGTGCTAGAGACTTGGGCAGCTTATGGGATACGCAGTATTTT
TRBJ1-1 TRBV28 many - CASSLGRANTEAFF TGTGCCAGCAGTTTGGGCAGAGCGAACACTGAAGCTTTCTTT
TRBJ1-2 TRBV5-1 - TRBD1 CASSLVPGTGVWSYTF TGCGCCAGCAGCTTGGTCCCGGGGACAGGGGTTTGGAGCTACACCTTC
TRBJ1-4 TRBV12-3/TRBV12-4 many - CASSPHSRAGLFF TGTGCCAGCAGCCCCCATAGTCGAGCGGGACTGTTTTTT
TRBJ2-5 TRBV27 many - CASSTLRTGPETQYF TGTGCCAGCAGTACACTCAGAACAGGGCCAGAGACCCAGTACTTC
TRBJ2-5 TRBV12-3/TRBV12-4 many - CASSPTGQETQYF TGTGCCAGCTCACCTACAGGACAAGAGACCCAGTACTTC
TRBJ1-1 TRBV12-3/TRBV12-4 few - CASIPGRLRTEAFF TGTGCCAGCATTCCGGGACGGTTGAGGACTGAAGCTTTCTTT
TRBJ2-2 TRBV6-2/TRBV6-3 few - CASRSRQKGSGELFF TGTGCCAGCAGGAGCAGACAGAAGGGTTCCGGGGAGCTGTTTTTT
TRBJ2-3 TRBV11-2 - TRBD2 CASSLPLAGLSGDTQYF TGTGCCAGCAGCTTACCCCTAGCGGGACTTTCGGGGGATACGCAGTATTTT
TRBJ2-1 TRBV2 few TRBD2 CASSVLAGGNEQFF TGTGCCAGCAGTGTACTAGCGGGAGGGAATGAGCAGTTCTTC
TRBJ1-3 TRBV20-1 - - CSAGDDGGNTIYF TGCAGTGCGGGGGACGACGGGGGAAACACCATATATTTT
TRBJ1-1 TRBV20-1 few - CSAMPRALNTEAFF TGCAGTGCCATGCCCAGGGCCTTGAACACTGAAGCTTTCTTT
TRBJ2-5 TRBV9 - - CASSVGRYQETQYF TGTGCCAGCAGCGTAGGGCGGTACCAAGAGACCCAGTACTTC
TRBJ2-7 TRBV12-3/TRBV12-4 few TRBD2 CASRGTSGVYEQYF TGTGCCAGCAGAGGGACTAGCGGGGTCTACGAGCAGTACTTC
TRBJ1-2 TRBV5-5 - - CASSEAHGYTF TGTGCCAGCAGCGAGGCCCATGGCTACACCTTC
TRBJ2-1 TRBV5-5 many - CASSFYREEQFF TGTGCCAGCAGCTTTTACAGGGAGGAGCAGTTCTTC
TRBJ2-3 TRBV20-1 few - CSASDLLDTQYF TGCAGTGCCAGCGACTTATTGGATACGCAGTATTTT
TRBJ1-1 TRBV5-6 - - CASSSLEPLLMNTEAFF TGTGCCAGCAGCTCGTTAGAGCCTCTTCTCATGAACACTGAAGCTTTCTTT
TRBJ2-1 TRBV4-2 - TRBD2 CASSQDATSGSRNEQFF TGTGCCAGCAGCCAAGACGCGACTAGCGGGAGCAGGAATGAGCAGTTCTTC
TRBJ1-1 TRBV12-3/TRBV12-4 - - CASISRRANTEAFF TGTGCCAGCATTTCCCGCAGGGCGAACACTGAAGCTTTCTTT
TRBJ1-3 TRBV7-9 - - CASSLSGSSGNTIYF TGTGCCAGCAGCTTATCCGGCAGCTCTGGAAACACCATATATTTT
TRBJ2-1 TRBV27 - TRBD1 CASSLRGTGFYNEQFF TGTGCCAGCAGTTTAAGGGGGACAGGGTTTTACAATGAGCAGTTCTTC
TRBJ1-2 TRBV12-3/TRBV12-4 few - CASSLGTPNYGYTF TGTGCCAGCAGTTTAGGGACTCCCAACTATGGCTACACCTTC
TRBJ2-2 TRBV12-3/TRBV12-4 - - CASSTLVEDTGELFF TGTGCCAGCAGTACCCTCGTGGAAGACACCGGGGAGCTGTTTTTT
TRBJ2-7 TRBV7-9 - TRBD2 CASSPPGGASEQYF TGTGCCAGCAGCCCCCCGGGAGGGGCTAGTGAGCAGTACTTC
TRBJ2-1 TRBV7-9 - TRBD2 CASSYGRAGRTYNEQFF TGTGCCAGCAGCTACGGAAGAGCGGGGAGAACCTACAATGAGCAGTTCTTC
TRBJ2-7 TRBV5-1 - TRBD2 CASSITSGSSFYEQYF TGCGCCAGCAGCATTACTAGCGGATCTAGTTTCTACGAGCAGTACTTC
TRBJ2-3 TRBV11-2 few - CASSPWGSYTDTQYF TGTGCCAGCAGCCCCTGGGGCAGCTACACAGATACGCAGTATTTT
TRBJ2-7 TRBV6-2/TRBV6-3 many TRBD2 CASSPGLAGRSYEQYF TGTGCCAGCAGCCCTGGACTAGCGGGGAGGTCCTACGAGCAGTACTTC
TRBJ2-1 TRBV10-3 - TRBD1 CAINSGQGIGEQFF TGTGCCATCAATTCCGGACAGGGAATCGGTGAGCAGTTCTTC
TRBJ2-1 TRBV14 - TRBD2 CASSRQPGLVPNEQFF TGTGCCAGCAGCCGACAACCGGGACTAGTCCCCAATGAGCAGTTCTTC
TRBJ2-2 TRBV12-3/TRBV12-4 - - CASTPRGDTGELFF TGTGCCAGCACTCCTAGAGGGGACACCGGGGAGCTGTTTTTT
TRBJ2-3 TRBV4-2 - TRBD1 CASSQDGTVPSSTDTQYF TGTGCCAGCAGCCAAGATGGGACAGTTCCATCTAGCACAGATACGCAGTATTTT
TRBJ2-7 TRBV12-3/TRBV12-4 - - CASSSWSSYEQYF TGTGCCAGCAGTTCCTGGTCCTCCTACGAGCAGTACTTC
TRBJ2-7 TRBV18 few - CASSHFGVNYEQYF TGTGCCAGCTCACATTTCGGAGTAAACTACGAGCAGTACTTC
TRBJ2-4 TRBV11-1 - TRBD1 CASSKGTGENIQYF TGTGCCAGCAGCAAAGGGACAGGCGAAAACATTCAGTACTTC
TRBJ1-1 TRBV20-1 few - CSARGGAMNTEAFF TGCAGTGCTAGAGGGGGGGCAATGAACACTGAAGCTTTCTTT
TRBJ2-7 TRBV10-3 - - CAIREMTVGYEQYF TGTGCCATCAGAGAGATGACAGTAGGCTACGAGCAGTACTTC
TRBJ1-4 TRBV3-1 - - CASSFKGLRGEKLFF TGTGCCAGCAGCTTTAAGGGCCTTCGCGGGGAAAAACTGTTTTTT
TRBJ2-2 TRBV7-3 - - CASSRSIIGELFF TGTGCCAGCAGCCGTAGTATTATCGGGGAGCTGTTTTTT
TRBJ2-3 TRBV7-6 - - CASSLARQWGGTDTQYF TGTGCCAGCAGCTTAGCGCGACAGTGGGGGGGCACAGATACGCAGTATTTT
TRBJ2-2 TRBV18 - - CASSRGEPSGTGELFF TGTGCCAGCTCACGTGGCGAGCCCTCAGGGACCGGGGAGCTGTTTTTT
TRBJ2-6 TRBV6-1 many - CAGSREPSGANVLTF TGTGCCGGGAGTCGGGAGCCATCTGGGGCCAACGTCCTGACTTTC
TRBJ2-2 TRBV12-3/TRBV12-4 - TRBD1 CASSLGGTGSGELFF TGTGCCAGCAGTTTAGGCGGGACAGGGAGCGGGGAGCTGTTTTTT
TRBJ1-2 TRBV19 - TRBD1 CASSNFDRGSYGYTF TGTGCCAGTAGCAATTTCGACAGGGGGTCCTATGGCTACACCTTC
TRBJ2-1 TRBV5-1 few - CASSLLEGSYNEQFF TGCGCCAGCAGCTTGCTGGAAGGTTCCTACAATGAGCAGTTCTTC
TRBJ2-5 TRBV4-2 few - CASSQVGQQETQYF TGTGCCAGCAGCCAAGTTGGTCAGCAAGAGACCCAGTACTTC
TRBJ1-3 TRBV29-1 few - CSVAPRPRNTIYF TGCAGCGTTGCGCCCAGACCTAGAAACACCATATATTTT
TRBJ2-3 TRBV4-1 few - CASSQEGGGASDTQYF TGCGCCAGCAGCCAAGAGGGCGGGGGCGCGTCAGATACGCAGTATTTT
TRBJ2-5 TRBV24-1 - TRBD1 CATSDFSGTGGQTQYF TGTGCCACCAGTGATTTCTCCGGGACAGGGGGCCAGACCCAGTACTTC
TRBJ1-3 TRBV10-3 once - CAISPGPNSGNTIYF TGTGCCATCAGCCCGGGACCGAACTCTGGAAACACCATATATTTT
TRBJ2-1 TRBV18 - - CASTPLGSGSSNEQFF TGTGCCAGCACCCCCCTGGGGAGCGGCTCATCCAATGAGCAGTTCTTC
TRBJ2-3 TRBV25-1 few - CASSEKGTDTQYF TGTGCCAGCAGTGAAAAGGGCACAGATACGCAGTATTTT